This entry concerns a single T cell receptor beta chain. Its antigen is not identified. This entry comes from a study of cytomegalovirus exposure and HLA in healthy donors. 60 Vbeta and 13 Jbeta primers were used in PCR. Repertoires were generated with immunoSEQ multiplex PCR, while TCRdb's copy carries only in-frame clones and drops some. The sample shows around 110,000 clones, roughly 79% of them seen only once. General study points: TCR beta V- and J-gene trimming was later associated with a missense DCLRE1C variant. Associated with HLA alleles at 0.05 false discovery rate in a later analysis were about 17,000 TCR beta sequences.

The ends lost 5 bases at V and 5 bases at J; junction bases unmatched: 11. The CDR3 loop spans 15 amino acids. CDR1 and CDR2 from the germline V gene are SGHTA and FQGTGA. These donors, healthy bone marrow donors, were studied. The gene calls are TRBV7-3 and TRBJ2-5; TRBD2 matches at 7 bases. The sequenced sample consisted of PBMCs. The TCR comes from a young woman in good health and CMV-seronegative. The CDR3 spells CASSPAGLEAETQYF. The CDR3 region has the DNA TGTGCCAGCAGCCCAGCGGGATTAGAGGCGGAGACCCAGTACTTC.